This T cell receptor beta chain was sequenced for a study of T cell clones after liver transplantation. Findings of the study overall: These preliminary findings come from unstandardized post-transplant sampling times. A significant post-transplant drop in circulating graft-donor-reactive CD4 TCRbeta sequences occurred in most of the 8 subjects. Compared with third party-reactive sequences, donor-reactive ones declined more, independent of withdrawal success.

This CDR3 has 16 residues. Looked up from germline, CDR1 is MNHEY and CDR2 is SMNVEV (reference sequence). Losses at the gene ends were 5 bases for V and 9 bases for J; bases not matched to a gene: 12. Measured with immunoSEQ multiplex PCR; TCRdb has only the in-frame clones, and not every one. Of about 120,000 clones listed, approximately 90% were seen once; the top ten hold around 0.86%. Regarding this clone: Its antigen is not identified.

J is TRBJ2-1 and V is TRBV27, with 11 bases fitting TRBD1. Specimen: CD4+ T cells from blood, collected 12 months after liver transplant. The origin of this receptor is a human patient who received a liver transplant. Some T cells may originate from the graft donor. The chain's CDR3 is CASSPPGQGARGEQFF. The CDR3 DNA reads TGTGCCAGCAGTCCGCCCGGACAGGGGGCGCGGGGTGAGCAGTTCTTC.